What follows describes a single TCR beta chain. Antigen: not known. This entry belongs to a study of cytomegalovirus exposure and HLA in healthy donors. The CDR3 sequence is 13 residues long. V was shortened by 4 bases and J by 4 bases, with 10 bases between the two germline ends. CDR1 is WNHNN, CDR2 SYGVQD, per germline (reference sequence). The PCR made use of 60 Vbeta and 13 Jbeta primers. Using immunoSEQ multiplex PCR, the repertoire was profiled, and TCRdb retains in-frame clones only, with some absent. The table has more than 150,000 clones, more than 75% seen once. Healthy bone marrow donors made up the cohort. General study results and limits: Among TCR beta chains, those listed as cytomegalovirus-associated numbered over 150.

The sequenced sample was PBMCs. The chain uses TRBV10-1 and TRBJ1-1, with unresolved D. The receptor was derived from a woman between 45 and 65 years old in good health and CMV-seropositive. CDR3 sequence: CASSGGKSTEAFF. The CDR3, as DNA: TGCGCCAGCAGTGGAGGCAAAAGCACTGAAGCTTTCTTT.